Below are 29 T cell receptor beta chains sequenced from a single sample in a study of CD4 T cells in relation to SARS-CoV-2 and coronaviruses (dated by TCRdb to about 2021). CD4+ T cells from unexposed donors were collected before the COVID-19 pandemic (2011-2018). Library prep was done by the immunoSEQ multiplex PCR assay. Drawn from immuneACCESS, this table holds only the in-frame rearrangements with V and J called that TCRdb kept. Clones are partly lost; checked studies trace under half to an unresolved V gene and leave the rest unexplained. This sample lists about 70,000 clones; around 86% were detected once. The ten most abundant clones make up more than 1.5% of the sample. The sequencing sample was made of memory CD4+ T cells from PBMCs. According to the study, the label for this sample's cell subset or site signals: memory (non-naive) CD4+ T cells. The receptors shown here come from a human donor in good health.

This clone showed up just a few times. The chain carries TRBV18 and TRBJ1-6; D uncertain. V lost 0 bases, J lost 1 base, and 10 bases lay in between. Germline values: CDR1 KGHSH, CDR2 LQKENI. There are 17 residues in the CDR3. CDR3 sequence (DNA): TGTGCCAGCTCACCACCGGGATCACTATCCTATAATTCACCCCTCCACTTT. Translation: CASSPPGSLSYNSPLHF. Using reference TRBV18 and TRBJ1-6 for the parts outside the CDR3, the full variable domain is NAGVMQNPRHLVRRRGQEARLRCSPMKGHSHVYWYRQLPEEGLKFMVYLQKENIIDESGMPKERFSAEFPKEGPSILRIQQVVRGDSAAYFCASSPPGSLSYNSPLHFGNGTRLTVT.

The CDR3 nucleotides are TGTGCCGCCGGACCGGTCTCTGGAAACACCATATATTTT. It codes for CAAGPVSGNTIYF. The chain couples TRBV10-3 to TRBJ1-3; the D is unclear. Germline values: CDR1 ENHRY, CDR2 SYGVKD. This CDR3 comprises 13 residues. V was trimmed by 11 bases and J by 0 bases, leaving 11 bases between them.

Written as DNA, the CDR3 is TGTGCCAGCACCCAAACGGCTAGCACAGATACGCAGTATTTT. Encoded protein: CASTQTASTDTQYF. The rearrangement uses TRBV28 and TRBJ2-3; D gene ambiguous. The CDR3 covers 14 residues. V gave up 7 bases and J gave up 0 bases, with 11 bases separating them. CDR1 and CDR2 (germline): MDHEN, SYDVKM.

V usage is TRBV5-1 and J usage is TRBJ1-5; the D gene is possibly TRBD1 (5 bases). Germline loops: CDR1 SGHRS, CDR2 YFSETQ. V was shortened by 4 bases and J by 5 bases, with 13 bases between the two germline ends. This CDR3 comprises 14 residues. CDR3 region: CASSESDSHQPQHF. CDR3 sequence (DNA): TGCGCCAGCAGCGAGAGTGACAGCCATCAGCCCCAGCATTTT. The whole variable domain, remainder taken from reference TRBV5-1 and TRBJ1-5, is KAGVTQTPRYLIKTRGQQVTLSCSPISGHRSVSWYQQTPGQGLQFLFEYFSETQRNKGNFPGRFSGRQFSNSRSEMNVSTLELGDSALYLCASSESDSHQPQHFGDGTRLSIL.

The chain is built from TRBV28 and TRBJ1-1; 9 nucleotides line up with TRBD1. V dropped 4 bases and J dropped 2; count of bases not matched to a gene: 5. The CDR3 is 15 residues long. The V gene's germline CDR1 is MDHEN and CDR2 SYDVKM. CDR3 sequence (DNA): TGTGCCAGCAGTTCGGGGGGACAGGGTAACACTGAAGCTTTCTTT. Encoded protein: CASSSGGQGNTEAFF.

The chain couples TRBV11-2 to TRBJ2-5; possibly TRBD1 or TRBD2 for D (5 bases each). V dropped 4 bases and J dropped 5 bases, with 14 bases sitting between them. The CDR3 extends over 14 amino acids. Germline loops: CDR1 SGHAT, CDR2 FQNNGV. The CDR3 sequence: CASSSSGRPETQYF. The CDR3 coding sequence is TGTGCCAGCAGCTCCTCGGGGCGTCCCGAGACCCAGTACTTC. Using reference TRBV11-2 and TRBJ2-5 for the parts outside the CDR3, the full variable domain is EAGVAQSPRYKIIEKRQSVAFWCNPISGHATLYWYQQILGQGPKLLIQFQNNGVVDDSQLPKDRFSAERLKGVDSTLKIQPAKLEDSAVYLCASSSSGRPETQYFGPGTRLLVL.

The chain recombines TRBV5-1 with TRBJ1-4; D remains unclear. CDR1 and CDR2 from the germline V gene are SGHRS and YFSETQ. The CDR3 runs to 15 residues. Trimming shortened V by 0 bases and J by 0 bases, and 6 bases separated the two germline ends. The CDR3 reads CASSLDRATNEKLFF. In nucleotides, the CDR3 is TGCGCCAGCAGCTTGGACAGAGCAACTAATGAAAAACTGTTTTTT.

The chain is built from TRBV2 and TRBJ1-6, with 8 nucleotides matching TRBD1. Germline V gene lookup returns CDR1 SNHLY and CDR2 FYNNEI. Trimming at V came to 6 bases and at J to 9 bases, leaving 13 bases not matched to a gene. This CDR3 has 16 amino acids. CDR3 protein: CASRGQGSIGASPLHF. Here the CDR3 DNA reads TGTGCCAGCAGAGGACAGGGTAGCATCGGGGCTTCACCCCTCCACTTT.

J is TRBJ1-1 and V is TRBV7-8; TRBD1 is a possible D gene (6 bases). The V gene lost 2 bases and the J gene lost 1 base, with 20 bases spanning the gap. Germline lookup yields CDR1 SGHVS and CDR2 FQNEAQ. The CDR3 runs to 18 residues. CDR3 residues: CASSLPLRGGATNTEAFF. In nucleotides, the CDR3 is TGTGCCAGCAGCTTACCCTTAAGGGGGGGGGCGACGAACACTGAAGCTTTCTTT.

J is TRBJ2-5 and V is TRBV2; D unclear. Germline CDR1 reads SNHLY; CDR2 reads FYNNEI. Trimming cost V 5 bases and J 2 bases, with 3 bases left between them. The CDR3 runs 11 residues. Here the CDR3 reads CASSQQETQYF. Here the CDR3 DNA reads TGTGCCAGCAGTCAGCAAGAGACCCAGTACTTC.

This clone occurred once. The chain has TRBV5-4 and TRBJ2-1; 9 bases line up with TRBD1. CDR1 and CDR2 (germline): SGHNT, YYREEE (reference sequence). This CDR3 has 14 residues. V dropped 4 bases and J dropped 7; count of bases not matched to a gene: 6. Here the CDR3 reads CASSRHGQGNEQFF. Here the CDR3 DNA reads TGTGCCAGCAGCCGTCATGGACAGGGGAATGAGCAGTTCTTC.

In its sample, this clone was seen once. V gene TRBV24-1 combines with J gene TRBJ2-5, with D unclear. Germline CDR1 is KGHDR and CDR2 is SFDVKD. Trimming stripped 3 bases from V and 1 base from J, with 11 bases between. The CDR3 contains 15 residues. DNA of the CDR3: TGTGCCACCAGTGATGCAGGACGGCTCCAAGAGACCCAGTACTTC. Translating gives CATSDAGRLQETQYF.

The chain joins TRBV7-2 to TRBJ2-1; 9 positions match TRBD2. This CDR3 has 16 residues. V lost 1 base and J lost 4; bases outside the gene matches: 5. Germline lookup yields CDR1 SGHTA and CDR2 FQGNSA. The chain's CDR3 is CASSLVRLAVYNEQFF. The CDR3 coding sequence is TGTGCCAGCAGCTTAGTAAGACTAGCGGTATACAATGAGCAGTTCTTC.

The chain has TRBV9 and TRBJ1-1; D perhaps matches TRBD1 (6 bases). Germline CDR1 reads SGDLS; CDR2 reads YYNGEE. CDR3 length: 15 amino acids. The V and J ends lost 2 bases and 0 bases respectively, with 11 bases between them. In DNA, the CDR3 is TGTGCCAGCAGCGTTACAGGGATCATGAACACTGAAGCTTTCTTT. Translated: CASSVTGIMNTEAFF. Using reference TRBV9 and TRBJ1-1 for the parts outside the CDR3, the full variable domain is DSGVTQTPKHLITATGQRVTLRCSPRSGDLSVYWYQQSLDQGLQFLIQYYNGEERAKGNILERFSAQQFPDLHSELNLSSLELGDSALYFCASSVTGIMNTEAFFGQGTRLTVV.

The genes are TRBV7-3 and TRBJ2-1; D gene uncertain. This CDR3 has 13 residues. In germline, CDR1 is SGHTA, CDR2 FQGTGA. The V and J ends lost 2 bases and 5 bases respectively, with 7 bases between them. The CDR3 reads CASSLGQNNEQFF. The CDR3 nucleotides read TGTGCCAGCAGCTTAGGCCAGAACAATGAGCAGTTCTTC.

The rearrangement links TRBV19 to TRBJ2-2; tentatively, D is TRBD1 or TRBD2 (5 bases each). Per the germline V gene, CDR1 is LNHDA and CDR2 is SQIVND (reference sequence). V was trimmed by 4 bases and J by 2 bases, leaving 17 bases between them. The CDR3 extends over 17 amino acids. The CDR3 here is CASSNGAGSFNTGELFF. For the CDR3, the DNA is TGTGCCAGTAGTAACGGGGCCGGCTCCTTTAACACCGGGGAGCTGTTTTTT.

V usage is TRBV6-4 and J usage is TRBJ2-3; D may be TRBD1 (5 bases). Germline V gene data show CDR1 as MRHNA and CDR2 as SNTAGT. The CDR3 extends over 15 amino acids. The germline V and J ends were trimmed by 3 bases and 4 bases, with 14 bases remaining between them. The CDR3 DNA reads TGTGCCAGCAGTGAAGCCCCCGCCAGGGCAGATACGCAGTATTTT. Protein sequence: CASSEAPARADTQYF.

The chain links TRBV5-4 to TRBJ1-5; TRBD1 matches 9 bases. J gave up 7 bases and V 2 bases, and 4 bases lay outside the gene matches. The CDR3 contains 14 residues. CDR1 is SGHNT and CDR2 is YYREEE in the germline V gene (reference sequence). In nucleotides, the CDR3 is TGTGCCAGCAGCTTAGACAGGGGGAACCAGCCCCAGCATTTT. Translation gives CASSLDRGNQPQHF.

In DNA form, the CDR3 reads TGTGCCAGCAGCCCCGGAAACACCATATATTTT. It yields the protein CASSPGNTIYF. The V call is TRBV25-1, the J call TRBJ1-3; D unclear. The CDR3 covers 11 residues. Germline V gives CDR1 MGHDK, CDR2 SYGVNS. V dropped 6 bases and J dropped 4 bases, with 4 bases sitting between them. Complete variable domain (other parts from reference TRBV25-1 and TRBJ1-3): EADIYQTPRYLVIGTGKKITLECSQTMGHDKMYWYQQDPGMELHLIHYSYGVNSTEKGDLSSESTVSRIRTEHFPLTLESARPSHTSQYLCASSPGNTIYFGEGSWLTVV.

This sequence joins TRBV6-5 and TRBJ2-5; a possible D gene is TRBD2 (5 bases). V lost 5 bases and J 0 bases, leaving 13 bases between the germline ends. This CDR3 region has 15 residues. Germline assignment: CDR1 MNHEY and CDR2 SVGAGI. The CDR3 nucleotides are TGTGCCAGCAGTAGACTTCGAGGGTACCAAGAGACCCAGTACTTC. This translates into CASSRLRGYQETQYF.

The rearrangement links TRBV7-2 to TRBJ2-2; D is uncertain. V lost 1 base to trimming and J lost 0 bases, with 9 bases between them. CDR1 SGHTA and CDR2 FQGNSA come from the germline V gene. The CDR3 covers 16 residues. The CDR3 sequence: CASSLGAAPNTGELFF. CDR3 nucleotides: TGTGCCAGCAGCTTAGGTGCAGCTCCGAACACCGGGGAGCTGTTTTTT.

This chain uses TRBV7-9 with TRBJ1-5; D is uncertain. Germline assignment: CDR1 SEHNR and CDR2 FQNEAQ (reference sequence). This CDR3 region has 12 residues. V was trimmed by 0 bases and J by 5 bases, leaving 2 bases between them. CDR3 sequence: CASSLADQPQHF. In DNA, the CDR3 is TGTGCCAGCAGCTTAGCAGATCAGCCCCAGCATTTT.

J is TRBJ2-4 and V is TRBV30; unclear D gene. Between the trimmed V and J ends, which lost 3 bases and 2 bases, there was a span of 8 bases. This CDR3 has 13 amino acids. Per germline, CDR1 GTSNPN and CDR2 SVGIG (reference sequence). CDR3 sequence (DNA): TGTGCCTGGAGCGGGTATACCAAAAACATTCAGTACTTC. It translates to CAWSGYTKNIQYF.

The V gene is TRBV2, the J gene TRBJ2-3, with D possibly matching TRBD2 (6 bases). Trimming took 5 bases from V and 5 from J, leaving 17 bases between them. CDR1 is SNHLY, CDR2 FYNNEI, per germline. There are 15 residues in the CDR3. CDR3 loop: CASSPYGGAIDTQYF. In nucleotides, the CDR3 is TGTGCCAGCAGTCCTTACGGGGGAGCTATAGATACGCAGTATTTT.

V gene TRBV15 combines with J gene TRBJ2-7; 8 bases match TRBD1. The CDR3 runs 12 residues. V shed 11 bases and J 7 bases; nucleotides not matched to a gene: 10. The V gene's germline CDR1 is LNHNV and CDR2 YYDKDF (reference sequence). Here the CDR3 DNA reads TGTGCCTCCGGACAGGGCGGAAGGGAGCAGTACTTC. Translation: CASGQGGREQYF.

This chain uses TRBV2 with TRBJ2-7, with D unresolved. V shed 3 bases and J shed 0 bases, with 3 bases lying between them. Looked up from germline, CDR1 is SNHLY and CDR2 is FYNNEI. This CDR3 region has 12 residues. Here the CDR3 reads CASSDHSYEQYF. CDR3 bases: TGTGCCAGCAGTGACCACTCCTACGAGCAGTACTTC.

On this clone: An end of the junction differs from the germline gene, which may be a read error. The chain joins TRBV19 to TRBJ1-4; possible D gene TRBD1, 6 bases. The CDR3 has 13 amino acids. Germline assignment: CDR1 LNHDA and CDR2 SQIVND (reference sequence). CDR3 loop: CASSLNSGTTLLF. The CDR3 nucleotides read TGTGCCAGTAGCTTGAATTCCGGGACAACCCTACTTTTT.

The J gene is TRBJ1-6, the V gene TRBV5-1, with 7 bases fitting TRBD1. CDR1 is SGHRS, CDR2 YFSETQ, per germline. Trimming took 0 bases from V and 10 from J; bases not matched to a gene: 7. This CDR3 has 15 residues. In nucleotides, the CDR3 is TGCGCCAGCAGCTTGGTTGGGACAGACTACTCACCCCTCCACTTT. Its translation: CASSLVGTDYSPLHF. Variable domain in full (rest from reference TRBV5-1 and TRBJ1-6): KAGVTQTPRYLIKTRGQQVTLSCSPISGHRSVSWYQQTPGQGLQFLFEYFSETQRNKGNFPGRFSGRQFSNSRSEMNVSTLELGDSALYLCASSLVGTDYSPLHFGNGTRLTVT.

V usage is TRBV27 and J usage is TRBJ1-6; no clear D. The CDR3 extends over 12 amino acids. The V gene's germline CDR1 is MNHEY and CDR2 SMNVEV (reference sequence). V shed 5 bases and J shed 4 bases, with 3 bases lying between them. The chain's CDR3 is CASSPYNSPLHF. The CDR3 DNA reads as TGTGCCAGCAGTCCTTATAATTCACCCCTCCACTTT.